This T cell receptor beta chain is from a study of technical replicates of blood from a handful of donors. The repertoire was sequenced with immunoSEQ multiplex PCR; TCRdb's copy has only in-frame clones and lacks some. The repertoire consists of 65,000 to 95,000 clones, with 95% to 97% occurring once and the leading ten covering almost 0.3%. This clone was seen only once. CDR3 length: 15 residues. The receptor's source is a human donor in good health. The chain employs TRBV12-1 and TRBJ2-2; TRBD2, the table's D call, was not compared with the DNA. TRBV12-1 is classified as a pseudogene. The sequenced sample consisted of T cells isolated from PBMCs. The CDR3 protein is CASSSPPSGTRELFF. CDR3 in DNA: TGTGCCAGCAGCTCCCCCCCCTCGGGAACGAGGGAGCTGTTTTTT.